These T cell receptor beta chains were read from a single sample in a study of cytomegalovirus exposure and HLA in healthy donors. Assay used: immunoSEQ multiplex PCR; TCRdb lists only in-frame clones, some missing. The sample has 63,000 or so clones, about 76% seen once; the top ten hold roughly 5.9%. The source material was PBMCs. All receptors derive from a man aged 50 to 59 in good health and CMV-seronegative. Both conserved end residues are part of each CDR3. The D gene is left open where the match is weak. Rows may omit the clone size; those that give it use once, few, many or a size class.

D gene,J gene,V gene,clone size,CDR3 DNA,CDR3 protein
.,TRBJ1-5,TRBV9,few,TGTGCCAGCAGCGTAGGAGTTGATCAGCCCCAGCATTTT,CASSVGVDQPQHF
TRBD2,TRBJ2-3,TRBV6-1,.,TGTGCCAGCAGTGAACCAGCGGGGTACGATACGCAGTATTTT,CASSEPAGYDTQYF
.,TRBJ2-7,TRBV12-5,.,TGTGCTAGTGGACACGCGGAGGGCGAGCAGTACTTC,CASGHAEGEQYF
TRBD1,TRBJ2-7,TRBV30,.,TGTGCCTGGGCAGGACAGGGTGGCTACGAGCAGTACTTC,CAWAGQGGYEQYF
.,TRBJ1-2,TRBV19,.,TGTGCCAGTTCGCGGGGGCTCAACTATGGCTACACCTTC,CASSRGLNYGYTF
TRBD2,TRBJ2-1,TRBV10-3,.,TGTGCCATCAGGGCCGGGACTAGCGGATACAATGAGCAGTTCTTC,CAIRAGTSGYNEQFF
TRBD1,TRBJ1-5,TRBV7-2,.,TGTGCCAGCAGCTTAGTTCCCCCAGGGGGAGGCAATCAGCCCCAGCATTTT,CASSLVPPGGGNQPQHF
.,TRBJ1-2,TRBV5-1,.,TGCGCCAGCAGCTTGGCCGGGGGTCGTGGCTACACCTTC,CASSLAGGRGYTF
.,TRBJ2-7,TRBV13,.,TGTGCCAGCAGCCGCAGAATCTACGAGCAGTACTTC,CASSRRIYEQYF
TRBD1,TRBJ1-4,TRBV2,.,TGTGCCAGCAGTGAGGCAGGGGGCTTGAGTTTTGGTTTGGCTAATGAAAAACTGTTTTTT,CASSEAGGLSFGLANEKLFF
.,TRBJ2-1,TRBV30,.,TGTGCCTGGACCTACTCCTACAATGAGCAGTTCTTC,CAWTYSYNEQFF
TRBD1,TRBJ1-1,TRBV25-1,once,TGTGCCACCGACCCAGACGCAGGGGGCACTGAAGCTTTCTTT,CATDPDAGGTEAFF
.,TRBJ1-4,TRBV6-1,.,TGTGCCAGCAGTGGAGGACAGTATGAAAAACTGTTTTTT,CASSGGQYEKLFF
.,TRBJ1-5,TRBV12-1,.,TGTGCCAGCAGCTTATCGGACAGGGGCCGCAATCAGCCCCAGCATTTT,CASSLSDRGRNQPQHF
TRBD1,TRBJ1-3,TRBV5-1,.,TGCGCCAGCAGCCGACAGGGGCTAATAGACACCATATATTTT,CASSRQGLIDTIYF
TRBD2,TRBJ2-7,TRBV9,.,TGTGCCAGCAGCGCTGGGACTAGGGCCTACGAGCAGTACTTC,CASSAGTRAYEQYF
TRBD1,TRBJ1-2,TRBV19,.,TGTGCCAGTAGTACGAACACCGGGACAGGGGGCCAGGGCTACACCTTC,CASSTNTGTGGQGYTF
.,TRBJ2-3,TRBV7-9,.,TGTGCCAGCAGCTTAGCGGGGGCTCTCACAGATACGCAGTATTTT,CASSLAGALTDTQYF
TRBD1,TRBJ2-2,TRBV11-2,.,TGTGCCAGCAGCCGGACAGGGGGAAACACCGGGGAGCTGTTTTTT,CASSRTGGNTGELFF
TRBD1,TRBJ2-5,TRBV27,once,TGTGCCAGCAGTACTCAGGACAGGGAGGAGGGGATCAGAGAGACCCAGTACTTC,CASSTQDREEGIRETQYF
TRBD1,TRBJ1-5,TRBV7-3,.,TGTGCCAGCAGCCCCCGACAGGGGGCGGGCAATCAGCCCCAGCATTTT,CASSPRQGAGNQPQHF
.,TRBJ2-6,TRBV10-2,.,TGCGCCAGCAGTGAGGCCGGGCTCGGCGGGGTAAACTCTGGGGCCAACGTCCTGACTTTC,CASSEAGLGGVNSGANVLTF
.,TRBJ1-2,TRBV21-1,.,TGTGCCAGCAGCAAAGGGGGGGTAGGGACGAACTATGGCTACACCTTC,CASSKGGVGTNYGYTF
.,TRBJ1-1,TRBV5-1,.,TGCGCCAGCAGCTTCGACAGTTACACTGAAGCTTTCTTT,CASSFDSYTEAFF